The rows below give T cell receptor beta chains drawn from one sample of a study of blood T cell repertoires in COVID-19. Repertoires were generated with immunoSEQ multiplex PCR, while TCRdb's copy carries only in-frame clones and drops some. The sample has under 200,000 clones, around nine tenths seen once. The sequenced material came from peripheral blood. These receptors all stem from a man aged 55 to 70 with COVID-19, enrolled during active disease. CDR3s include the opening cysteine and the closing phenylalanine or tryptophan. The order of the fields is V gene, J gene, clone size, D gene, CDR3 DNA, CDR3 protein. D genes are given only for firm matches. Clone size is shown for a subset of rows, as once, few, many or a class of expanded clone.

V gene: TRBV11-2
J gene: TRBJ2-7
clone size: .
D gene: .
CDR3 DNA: TGTGCCAGCAGCTTAGAGCAGGGGACCGCCTACGAGCAGTACTTC
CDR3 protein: CASSLEQGTAYEQYF

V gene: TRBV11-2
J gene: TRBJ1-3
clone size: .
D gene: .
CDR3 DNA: TGTGCCAGCAGCTTACAGGGATCCCTCTCTGGAAACACCATATATTTT
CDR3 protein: CASSLQGSLSGNTIYF

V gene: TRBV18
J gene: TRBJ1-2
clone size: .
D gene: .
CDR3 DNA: TGTGCCAGCTCACGTGACAGTAACGGCTACACCTTC
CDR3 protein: CASSRDSNGYTF

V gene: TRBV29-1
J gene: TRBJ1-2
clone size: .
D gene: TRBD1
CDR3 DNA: TGCAGCGTTGAGAGCCGGGACAGGAACTATGGCTACACCTTC
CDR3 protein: CSVESRDRNYGYTF

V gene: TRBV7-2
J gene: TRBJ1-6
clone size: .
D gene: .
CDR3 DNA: TGTGCCAGCCTGAGGGACAATAATTCACCCCTCCACTTT
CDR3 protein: CASLRDNNSPLHF

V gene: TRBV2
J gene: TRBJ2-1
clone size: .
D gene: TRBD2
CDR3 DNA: TGTGCCAGCAGGCCCTACAAGCTAGCGGGGGGGCATAATGAGCAGTTCTTC
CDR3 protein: CASRPYKLAGGHNEQFF

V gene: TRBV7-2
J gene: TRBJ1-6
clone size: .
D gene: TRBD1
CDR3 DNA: TGTGCCAGCAGCTTACTACAGGGGAACTATAATTCACCCCTCCACTTT
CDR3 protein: CASSLLQGNYNSPLHF

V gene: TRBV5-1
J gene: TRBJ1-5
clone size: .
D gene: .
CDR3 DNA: TGCGCCAGCAGCACGACAGGTCTTCAGCCCCAGCATTTT
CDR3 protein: CASSTTGLQPQHF

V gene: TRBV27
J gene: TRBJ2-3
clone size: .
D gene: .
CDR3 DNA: TGTGCCAGCAGTTTATTTCAGGGTCGGCGATTCGCAGATACGCAGTATTTT
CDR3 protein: CASSLFQGRRFADTQYF

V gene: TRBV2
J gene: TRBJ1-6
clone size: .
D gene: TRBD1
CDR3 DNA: TGTGCCAGCAGACGCACAGGGGGCGATTTTCGTTCACCCCTCCACTTT
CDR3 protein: CASRRTGGDFRSPLHF

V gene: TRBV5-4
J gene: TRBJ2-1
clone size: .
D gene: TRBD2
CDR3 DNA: TGTGCCAGCAGCCCGAGCTCGCCTGTGGCGGGAGGCCTCTACAATGAGCAGTTCTTC
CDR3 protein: CASSPSSPVAGGLYNEQFF

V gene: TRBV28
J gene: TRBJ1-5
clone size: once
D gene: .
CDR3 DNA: TGTGCCAGCAGTCCGCCTGTCACGGGGGGGCCCCAGCATTTT
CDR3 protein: CASSPPVTGGPQHF

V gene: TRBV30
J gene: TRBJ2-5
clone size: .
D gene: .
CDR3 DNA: TGTGCCTGGAGTGTCGGGCAGGGCCTAGCGGAGACCCAGTACTTC
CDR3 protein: CAWSVGQGLAETQYF

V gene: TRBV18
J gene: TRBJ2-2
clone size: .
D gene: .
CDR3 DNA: TGTGCCAGCTCACCACTCTCATCGGGGACCGGGGAGCTGTTTTTT
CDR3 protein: CASSPLSSGTGELFF

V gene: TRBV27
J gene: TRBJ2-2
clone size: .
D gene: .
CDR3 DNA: TGTGCCAGCAGTTTATACTTCGCGAACACCGGGGAGCTGTTTTTT
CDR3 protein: CASSLYFANTGELFF

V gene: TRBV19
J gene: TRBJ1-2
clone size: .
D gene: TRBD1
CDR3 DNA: TGTGCCAGTAGTACAGACAGGGGTAACTATGGCTACACCTTC
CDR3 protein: CASSTDRGNYGYTF

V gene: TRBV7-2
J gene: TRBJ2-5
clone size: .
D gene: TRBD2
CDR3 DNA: TGTGCCAGCAGCCGGACTAGCGGGGCACAAGAGACCCAGTACTTC
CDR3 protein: CASSRTSGAQETQYF

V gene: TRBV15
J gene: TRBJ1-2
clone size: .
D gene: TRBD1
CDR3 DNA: TGTGCCACCGCCCGGGACAGTTACAGCTATGGCTACACCTTC
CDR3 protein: CATARDSYSYGYTF

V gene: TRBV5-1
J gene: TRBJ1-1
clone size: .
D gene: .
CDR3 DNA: TGCGCCAGCAGCTTGATCCCCCAGAACACTGAAGCTTTCTTT
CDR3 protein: CASSLIPQNTEAFF

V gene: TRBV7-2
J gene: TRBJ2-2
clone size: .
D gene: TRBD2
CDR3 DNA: TGTGCCAGCAGCTCTAGCGGGAGGGGGACCGGGGAGCTGTTTTTT
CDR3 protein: CASSSSGRGTGELFF

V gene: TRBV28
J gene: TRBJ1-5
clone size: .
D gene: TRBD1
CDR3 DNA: TGTGCCAGCAGCCGAGGACAGGGAAATCAGCCCCAGCATTTT
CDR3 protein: CASSRGQGNQPQHF

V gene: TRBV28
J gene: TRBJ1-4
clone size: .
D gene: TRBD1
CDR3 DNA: TGTGCCAGCCCTCCTACGTCGGACAGGACAAATAATGAAAAACTGTTTTTT
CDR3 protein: CASPPTSDRTNNEKLFF

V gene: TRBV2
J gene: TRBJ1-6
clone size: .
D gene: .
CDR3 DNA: TGTGCCAGCAGTGAATCCCCGAATTCACCCCTCCACTTT
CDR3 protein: CASSESPNSPLHF

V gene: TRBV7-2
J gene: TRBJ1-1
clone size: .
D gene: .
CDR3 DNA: TGTGCCAGCAGTCATGACAGTGTTGGGACTGAAGCTTTCTTT
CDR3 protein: CASSHDSVGTEAFF

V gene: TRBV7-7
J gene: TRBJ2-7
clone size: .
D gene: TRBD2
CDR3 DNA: TGTGCTAGCAGCAAGGGACTAGCGGGGGACTACGAGCAGTACTTC
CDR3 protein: CASSKGLAGDYEQYF

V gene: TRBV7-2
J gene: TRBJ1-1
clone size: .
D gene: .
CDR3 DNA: TGTGCCAGCAGCTTAGCGTTACAGGGTGGACGTATGAACACTGAAGCTTTCTTT
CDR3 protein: CASSLALQGGRMNTEAFF

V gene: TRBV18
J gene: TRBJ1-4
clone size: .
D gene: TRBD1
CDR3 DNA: TGTGCCAGCTCACAACAGGGGCAGACAACTAATGAAAAACTGTTTTTT
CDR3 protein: CASSQQGQTTNEKLFF

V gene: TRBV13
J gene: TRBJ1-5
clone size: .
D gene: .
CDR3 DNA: TGTGCCAGCAGCTTAGTTCCCATCCGCAGGGTACCTAGCAATCAGCCCCAGCATTTT
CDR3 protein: CASSLVPIRRVPSNQPQHF

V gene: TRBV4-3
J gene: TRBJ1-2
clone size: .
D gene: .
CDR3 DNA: TGCGCCAGCAGCCCAGACACCCGGGGAGGCTACACCTTC
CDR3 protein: CASSPDTRGGYTF

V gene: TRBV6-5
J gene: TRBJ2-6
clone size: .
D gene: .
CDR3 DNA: TGTGCCAGCAGTTACTCGAGCTCTGGGGCCAACGTCCTGACTTTC
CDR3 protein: CASSYSSSGANVLTF